One sample yielded the 19 T cell receptor beta chains listed below, sequenced in a study of beta chain features in type 1 diabetes listed by TCRdb under 2018. Preparation of the library involved the immunoSEQ multiplex PCR assay. The entire amount of isolated RNA was reverse transcribed using the High Capacity cDNA Reverse Transcription Kit, so the sequenced TCRB transcripts were expressed ones. In its TCRdb copy, this immuneACCESS table keeps in-frame sequences only and misses some clones. Where compared with another copy, unresolved V genes explain less than half of these, and the others have no known cause. The table for this sample lists 810,000 or so clones; roughly 16% of them were counted only once. The ten largest clones represent 0.023% of the sample. Specimen: naive CD4+ T cells from blood. The cell subset or site tag for this specimen amounts to: true naive CD4+ T cells. Every receptor here comes from a woman younger than 30 in good health.

This clone has just a few counts. CDR3 DNA: TGTGCCAGCCACTCCGGGACAGGGGAGACCCAGTACTTC. Protein: CASHSGTGETQYF. The chain is built from TRBV10-3 and TRBJ2-5; 9 bases are shared with TRBD1. J was trimmed by 5 bases and V by 10 bases; bases with no gene match: 8. The V gene's germline CDR1 is ENHRY and CDR2 SYGVKD. CDR3 length: 13 amino acids.

This sequence joins TRBV11-2 and TRBJ2-7, with D perhaps TRBD1 or TRBD2 (5 bases each). CDR3 length equals 15 residues. The V gene's germline CDR1 is SGHAT and CDR2 FQNNGV. Trimming cost V 3 bases and J 1 base, with 13 bases left between them. CDR3: CASSFPPWGSYEQYF. The DNA for the CDR3 is TGTGCCAGCAGCTTCCCCCCGTGGGGGTCCTACGAGCAGTACTTC.

The rearrangement links TRBV7-9 to TRBJ2-6; D possibly corresponds to TRBD1 (5 bases). Per germline, CDR1 SEHNR and CDR2 FQNEAQ (reference sequence). The CDR3 contains 17 residues. Trimming shortened V by 1 base and J by 2 bases, and 12 bases separated the two germline ends. This CDR3 reads CASSLVFQGAGANVLTF. CDR3 coding DNA: TGTGCCAGCAGCTTAGTATTTCAGGGTGCTGGGGCCAACGTCCTGACTTTC.

As DNA, the CDR3 is TGCGCCAGCAGCCAAGGGACAGGGAATAATGAAAAACTGTTTTTT. Translation: CASSQGTGNNEKLFF. This chain joins TRBV4-1 and TRBJ1-4, with TRBD1 matching over 8 bases. The germline CDR1 and CDR2 sequences are MGHRA and YSYEKL. V lost 1 base, J lost 4 bases, and 2 bases stayed unmatched. CDR3 size: 15 residues.

The chain is built from TRBV4-3 and TRBJ2-7; D call uncertain. The CDR3 has 14 residues. Germline values: CDR1 LGHNA, CDR2 YSLEER. Deletions cut 3 bases from V and 6 bases from J, with 15 bases between. The CDR3 protein is CASSQQTVGFEQYF. The CDR3 DNA reads as TGCGCCAGCAGCCAGCAAACGGTTGGGTTCGAGCAGTACTTC.

The chain couples TRBV27 to TRBJ1-1, with D possibly TRBD1 on 5 matching bases. Germline V CDR1 and CDR2: MNHEY, SMNVEV (reference sequence). V dropped 2 bases and J dropped 7 bases, with 8 bases sitting between them. This CDR3 is built from 12 residues. DNA of the CDR3: TGTGCCAGCAGTTTACGCGGGGGTGAAGCTTTCTTT. This encodes CASSLRGGEAFF.

The chain recombines TRBV7-9 with TRBJ2-7; D remains ambiguous. CDR1 is SEHNR, CDR2 FQNEAQ, per germline (reference sequence). V was shortened by 5 bases and J by 5 bases, with 10 bases between the two germline ends. The CDR3 is 12 amino acids. The CDR3 DNA reads as TGTGCCAGCAGCACCCCTTTCCACGAGCAGTACTTC. This codes for CASSTPFHEQYF.

This clone was observed a few times. The chain uses TRBV7-9 and TRBJ2-1; D may be TRBD1 (7 bases). The CDR3 loop spans 16 amino acids. The V gene lost 3 bases and the J gene lost 4 bases, with 16 bases spanning the gap. Germline values: CDR1 SEHNR, CDR2 FQNEAQ (reference sequence). CDR3 nucleotides: TGTGCCAGCAGCTTGGGGGGACAGAAACTTTACAATGAGCAGTTCTTC. Translated, it gives CASSLGGQKLYNEQFF.

The V and J genes are TRBV9 and TRBJ2-3; 7 bases match TRBD2. The V segment lost 3 bases and the J segment 2 bases; nucleotides outside the gene matches: 9. This CDR3 has 16 residues. CDR1 and CDR2 (germline): SGDLS, YYNGEE. CDR3 sequence: CASSAPGLRSTDTQYF. The CDR3 nucleotides are TGTGCCAGCAGCGCGCCGGGACTACGATCCACAGATACGCAGTATTTT.

This clone was detected only a few times. The chain recombines TRBV5-6 with TRBJ2-7, with 7 bases aligning to TRBD1. Germline lookup yields CDR1 SGHDT and CDR2 YYEEEE. The junction had 14 bases not matched to a gene; V was cut back by 4 bases and J by 4 bases. The CDR3 sequence is 16 residues long. CDR3 DNA sequence: TGTGCCAGCAGCCCGGGACAGACTATCGGCGTATACGAGCAGTACTTC. Encoded protein: CASSPGQTIGVYEQYF.

This clone was detected only a few times. V usage is TRBV14 and J usage is TRBJ2-3; TRBD1 might be the D (5 bases). The CDR3 sequence is 15 residues long. Trimming took 1 base from V and 1 from J, leaving 9 bases between them. Germline lookup yields CDR1 SGHDN and CDR2 FVKESK. For the CDR3, the DNA is TGTGCCAGCAGCCAAGGGACACCAGGCACAGATACGCAGTATTTT. Translating it yields CASSQGTPGTDTQYF. Combining the CDR3 with reference TRBV14 and TRBJ2-3 gives the whole variable domain EAGVTQFPSHSVIEKGQTVTLRCDPISGHDNLYWYRRVMGKEIKFLLHFVKESKQDESGMPNNRFLAERTGGTYSTLKVQPAELEDSGVYFCASSQGTPGTDTQYFGPGTRLTVL.

The chain employs TRBV2 and TRBJ2-5; D gene uncertain. V lost 6 bases, J lost 14 bases, and 16 bases lay in between. Per germline, CDR1 SNHLY and CDR2 FYNNEI. CDR3 length equals 11 residues. CDR3 residues: CASRLSANLYF. The CDR3 bases are TGTGCCAGCAGACTATCAGCTAACCTTTACTTC. The full variable domain, in which reference TRBV2 and TRBJ2-5 provide the parts outside the CDR3, is EPEVTQTPSHQVTQMGQEVILRCVPISNHLYFYWYRQILGQKVEFLVSFYNNEISEKSEIFDDQFSVERPDGSNFTLKIRSTKLEDSAMYFCASRLSANLYFGPGTRLLVL.

This clone came up many times. V gene TRBV23-1 combines with J gene TRBJ2-3; D is perhaps TRBD1 (6 bases). TRBV23-1 has ORF status, its function being uncertain. The CDR3 covers 17 residues. V dropped 4 bases and J dropped 2 bases, with 19 bases sitting between them. CDR3 in DNA: TGCGCCAGCAGTCGAGACAGGATAGGGGTAAACACAGATACGCAGTATTTT. Protein product: CASSRDRIGVNTDTQYF.

The V call is TRBV19, the J call TRBJ2-5; 12 bases map to TRBD2. V was pared by 4 bases and J by 7 bases, with 4 bases of the junction left unmatched. The germline V gene has CDR1 LNHDA and CDR2 SQIVND (reference sequence). The CDR3 covers 14 residues. The CDR3 DNA follows: TGTGCCAGTAGTAGACTAGCGGGAGTTGGGACCCAGTACTTC. Translation gives CASSRLAGVGTQYF.

The J gene is TRBJ2-3, the V gene TRBV9; 9 nucleotides match TRBD2. CDR1 is SGDLS, CDR2 YYNGEE, per germline. CDR3 length: 16 residues. J lost 5 bases, V lost 2 bases, and 9 bases had no gene match. The CDR3 sequence is CASSVSLAGVKDTQYF. CDR3 nucleotides: TGTGCCAGCAGCGTTTCATTAGCGGGAGTCAAAGATACGCAGTATTTT.

The gene calls are TRBV7-6 and TRBJ2-1, with 10 positions matching TRBD2. This CDR3 comprises 15 residues. The J segment lost 4 bases and the V segment lost 5 bases, leaving 5 bases of the junction unmatched. The germline CDR1 and CDR2 sequences are SGHVS and FNYEAQ. The CDR3 sequence is CASSQTSGIYNEQFF. In DNA, the CDR3 is TGTGCCAGCAGCCAAACTAGCGGGATATACAATGAGCAGTTCTTC.

This chain links TRBV5-4 with TRBJ1-1; 9 bases are a match to TRBD1. The length of the CDR3 is 14 residues. V was pared by 10 bases and J by 3 bases, with 10 bases of the junction left unmatched. Germline CDR1 is SGHNT and CDR2 is YYREEE (reference sequence). The CDR3 reads CAFKRRDRDTEAFF. In DNA form, the CDR3 reads TGTGCCTTTAAACGTCGGGACAGGGACACTGAAGCTTTCTTT. Supplemented by reference TRBV5-4 and TRBJ1-1, the full variable domain reads ETGVTQSPTHLIKTRGQQVTLRCSSQSGHNTVSWYQQALGQGPQFIFQYYREEENGRGNFPPRFSGLQFPNYSSELNVNALELDDSALYLCAFKRRDRDTEAFFGQGTRLTVV.

This clone was recorded a few times. Other nucleotide sequences from this sample produce the same CDR3. This chain uses TRBV10-3 with TRBJ2-7; possible D gene TRBD1, 6 bases. V was cut by 4 bases and J by 2 bases, with 6 bases left in between. This CDR3 is built from 12 residues. Germline V lookup: CDR1 ENHRY, CDR2 SYGVKD. CDR3 sequence: CAISGDTYEQYF. CDR3 coding DNA: TGTGCCATCAGTGGGGACACCTACGAGCAGTACTTC.

This clone came up a few times. This chain connects TRBV15 to TRBJ2-1; 7 positions agree with TRBD1. V lost 0 bases to trimming and J lost 6 bases; unmatched junction nucleotides: 8. The germline V gene encodes CDR1 LNHNV and CDR2 YYDKDF (reference sequence). CDR3 length: 16 amino acids. CDR3 in amino acids: CATSRDVNRGGNEQFF. DNA of the CDR3: TGTGCCACCAGCAGAGATGTAAACAGGGGCGGCAATGAGCAGTTCTTC.